One and the same sample provided the 31 T cell receptor beta chains below, sequenced in a study of post-analysis software for immune sequencing data (dated by TCRdb to 2013 to 2016). The full study reports these points: Patients showed significantly higher frequencies than controls for a handful of TRBV segments, among them TRBV5-6, TRBV5-1 and TRBV20-1.

The library came from PCR. Sequenced on an Illumina HiSeq 2500. Unique molecular identifiers were incorporated into TCR beta cDNA libraries to reduce PCR and sequencing biases. In TCRdb, the public reads were trimmed at Q25 with fastp and aligned with MiXCR, with productive beta chains retained. Duplicate CDR3 protein sequences are folded into a single record with the most common DNA and genes. The sample has approximately 770,000 distinct CDR3 sequences on record, around 42% of them singletons. Over 4.5% of the sample is in the top ten clones. Their cognate antigens are unknown. The specimen was blood. The receptor source for this set is a girl aged 5 to 17 with multiple sclerosis.

The rearrangement joins TRBV12-3 or TRBV12-4 to TRBJ2-1; TRBD2 aligns across 7 bases. The CDR3 has 15 residues. V shed 0 bases and J 6 bases; nucleotides not matched to a gene: 5. CDR3 residues: CASSLALGGSNEQFF. In DNA, the CDR3 is TGTGCCAGCAGTTTAGCGCTCGGGGGGTCCAATGAGCAGTTCTTC.

The genes are TRBV7-6 and TRBJ2-5; D ambiguous. The better agreement between TRBJ2-7 and the DNA end casts doubt on the J call. CDR1 and CDR2 from the germline V gene are SGHVS and FNYEAQ. This CDR3 has 14 residues. The DNA for the CDR3 is TGTGCCAGCAGCTTGTCCGGGCCCCAGGCCGAGCAGTACTTC. It codes for CASSLSGPQAEQYF.

V and J are TRBV3-1 and TRBJ2-7; 8 bases align to TRBD1. Trimming took 6 bases from V and 5 from J; bases not matched to a gene: 6. The CDR3 spans 13 residues. Germline lookup yields CDR1 LGHDT and CDR2 YNNKEL (reference sequence). CDR3 nucleotides: TGTGCCAGCAGGCTACAGGGGGTGGACGAGCAGTACTTC. Encoded protein: CASRLQGVDEQYF.

The chain combines TRBV28 with TRBJ2-5, with a tentative D call TRBD2 (5 bases). The J call may be wrong; the DNA end is better matched by TRBJ2-7. This CDR3 has 16 residues. The germline V gene has CDR1 MDHEN and CDR2 SYDVKM. The CDR3 DNA follows: TGTGCCAGCAGTCCCCAGGCCAGCGGACCTTGGGGCGAGCAGTACTTC. Its protein is CASSPQASGPWGEQYF.

This clonotype was detected only once. This chain uses TRBV5-1 with TRBJ1-4; a possible D gene is TRBD1 (5 bases). The V end was cut by 1 base, the J end by 7 bases, with 20 bases between. CDR1 is SGHRS, CDR2 YFSETQ, per germline. The CDR3 has 17 amino acids. The CDR3 sequence: CASSLFPGYGDGEKLFF. CDR3 nucleotide sequence: TGCGCCAGCAGCTTGTTCCCCGGGTATGGGGACGGTGAAAAACTGTTTTTT.

This chain joins TRBV27 and TRBJ1-5; D may be TRBD1 (5 bases). Trimming took 2 bases from V and 0 from J, leaving 8 bases between them. Germline V gene lookup returns CDR1 MNHEY and CDR2 SMNVEV (reference sequence). The CDR3 is 15 residues long. CDR3 sequence (DNA): TGTGCCAGCAGTTTACAGGGTCGTAGCAATCAGCCCCAGCATTTT. Protein product: CASSLQGRSNQPQHF.

This clonotype turned up a few times. The rearrangement uses TRBV12-3 or TRBV12-4 and TRBJ2-7; 7 bases fit TRBD2. The V segment lost 7 bases and the J segment 4 bases; nucleotides outside the gene matches: 10. The CDR3 covers 14 residues. The CDR3 reads CASNPGGRLYEQYF. In nucleotides, the CDR3 is TGTGCCAGCAATCCTGGCGGGAGACTATACGAGCAGTACTTC.

The chain employs TRBV5-1 and TRBJ2-1; 8 nucleotides line up with TRBD1. With V trimmed by 3 bases and J by 7 bases, 9 bases remained unmatched. Germline values: CDR1 SGHRS, CDR2 YFSETQ. The CDR3 spans 15 residues. The CDR3 DNA is TGCGCCAGCAGCTCGTCGGGACAGGAAGGGAATGAGCAGTTCTTC. This codes for CASSSSGQEGNEQFF. Combining the CDR3 with reference TRBV5-1 and TRBJ2-1 gives the whole variable domain KAGVTQTPRYLIKTRGQQVTLSCSPISGHRSVSWYQQTPGQGLQFLFEYFSETQRNKGNFPGRFSGRQFSNSRSEMNVSTLELGDSALYLCASSSSGQEGNEQFFGPGTRLTVL.

The chain recombines TRBV12-3 or TRBV12-4 with TRBJ2-3, with D perhaps matching TRBD2 (5 bases). This CDR3 has 12 residues. Trimming took 1 base from V and 10 from J, leaving 9 bases between them. The CDR3 nucleotides are TGTGCCAGCAGTTTAGAGGGAGCCGCGCAGTATTTT. It specifies CASSLEGAAQYF.

The chain employs TRBV12-3 or TRBV12-4 and TRBJ2-1; TRBD2 matches at 8 bases. CDR3 size: 16 residues. The junction had 11 bases not matched to a gene; V was cut back by 3 bases and J by 7 bases. CDR3 nucleotide sequence: TGTGCCAGCAGTTTGGGGGGGAGCGGGGGACTGAATGAGCAGTTCTTC. It encodes CASSLGGSGGLNEQFF.

Notes on this clonotype: The limits of the CDR3 on the DNA are not certain, so only TCRdb's listed CDR3 is given. This chain links TRBV21-1 with TRBJ1-6. TRBV21-1 is a pseudogene. From its first to its last residue, the CDR3 has 16 amino acids. The CDR3 is CASSKWGFLENSPLHF.

This chain links TRBV5-6 with TRBJ2-7; no clear D gene. CDR3 length equals 14 residues. Germline loops: CDR1 SGHDT, CDR2 YYEEEE. V dropped 6 bases and J dropped 3 bases, with 16 bases sitting between them. The CDR3 nucleotides read TGTGCCAGCACCACGAGCGAGGCTCGCTACGAGCAGTACTTC. Its translation is CASTTSEARYEQYF.

This chain joins TRBV6-1 and TRBJ2-5; D unresolved. This CDR3 spans 14 amino acids. The germline V gene encodes CDR1 MNHNS and CDR2 SASEGT. Between the trimmed V and J ends, which lost 5 bases and 1 base, there was a span of 11 bases. In DNA, the CDR3 is TGTGCCAGCAGTCAGGCCCTCGTCCAAGAGACCCAGTACTTC. Residues: CASSQALVQETQYF.

For this clonotype: Mismatch with germline at one junction end may stem from a read error. The chain carries TRBV12-3 or TRBV12-4 and TRBJ1-2; 8 bases agree with TRBD1. The CDR3 loop spans 15 amino acids. The DNA for the CDR3 is TGTGTCAGCAGCCCCACAGGGGGTAGTGGTTATGGCTACACCTTC. Translating it yields CVSSPTGGSGYGYTF.

In this sample, this clonotype turned up a few times. V and J are TRBV6-2 or TRBV6-3 and TRBJ2-7; 7 bases line up with TRBD2. Germline CDR1 MNHEY, CDR2 SVGEGT. The CDR3 length is 15 residues. Trimming cost V 6 bases and J 2 bases; bases outside gene matches: 10. The CDR3 is CASSSISGLTYEQYF. Written as DNA, the CDR3 is TGTGCCAGCAGCTCGATTAGCGGGTTAACCTACGAGCAGTACTTC.

The chain recombines TRBV12-3 or TRBV12-4 with TRBJ2-1; 12 bases fit TRBD2. The ends lost 6 bases at V and 11 bases at J; junction bases unmatched: 5. The CDR3 is 13 residues long. The CDR3 protein is CASSLGLAGKQFF. The CDR3 nucleotides are TGTGCCAGCAGCCTAGGACTAGCGGGAAAGCAGTTCTTC.

The chain uses TRBV21-1 and TRBJ2-1; TRBD2, the table's D call, lacks a check against the DNA. TRBV21-1 is an annotated pseudogene. The CDR3 totals 14 residues. The CDR3 DNA sequence: TGTGCCAGCAGCTCCAGCGGGAAGGACAATGAGCAGTTCTTC. This translates into CASSSSGKDNEQFF.

The V call is TRBV5-1, the J call TRBJ1-2, with 8 positions matching TRBD1. Trimming removed 5 bases from V and 3 bases from J; junction bases left unmatched: 12. The CDR3 runs 16 residues. From germline, CDR1 is SGHRS and CDR2 YFSETQ. Here the CDR3 reads CASSPITGTGDYGYTF. The CDR3 coding sequence is TGCGCCAGCAGTCCCATTACCGGGACAGGCGACTATGGCTACACCTTC.

This clonotype has just a few counts. The J gene is TRBJ1-6, the V gene TRBV15, with a possible D match to TRBD1 (6 bases). Germline CDR1 LNHNV, CDR2 YYDKDF (reference sequence). The CDR3 runs to 18 residues. V shed 7 bases and J shed 0 bases, with 19 bases lying between them. In DNA form, the CDR3 reads TGTGCCACCACCCAGGGGTCCTCCGCTAGCTCCTATAATTCACCCCTCCACTTT. It encodes CATTQGSSASSYNSPLHF.

V usage is TRBV5-1 and J usage is TRBJ2-5; D gene unclear. V was cut by 1 base and J by 5 bases, with 9 bases left in between. Germline V gene data show CDR1 as SGHRS and CDR2 as YFSETQ. This CDR3 contains 13 residues. In DNA form, the CDR3 reads TGCGCCAGCAGCTTGTCACCCCTGGAGACCCAGTACTTC. Translated, it gives CASSLSPLETQYF.

V is TRBV4-2 and J is TRBJ2-5, with 11 bases that match TRBD2. CDR3 length: 19 residues. Looked up from germline, CDR1 is LGHNA and CDR2 is YNFKEQ. Germline trimming cut 1 base from V and 7 bases from J; bases unmatched to any gene: 17. CDR3 loop: CASSQAARGLADPPGTQYF. The CDR3 region has the DNA TGTGCCAGCAGCCAAGCCGCGAGGGGACTAGCGGACCCCCCGGGGACCCAGTACTTC.

V gene TRBV20-1 combines with J gene TRBJ1-2; 11 positions match TRBD1. CDR1 and CDR2 (germline): DFQATT, SNEGSKA (reference sequence). The length of the CDR3 is 15 residues. V shed 3 bases, J shed 6 bases, and the junction held 9 bases outside the gene matches. The CDR3 reads CSARPGTGGRNGYTF. In DNA, the CDR3 is TGCAGTGCTAGGCCCGGGACAGGGGGGCGAAATGGCTACACCTTC.

The chain joins TRBV9 to TRBJ2-7; 7 bases are a match to TRBD2. The junction had 10 bases not matched to a gene; V was cut back by 4 bases and J by 3 bases. Per germline, CDR1 SGDLS and CDR2 YYNGEE. CDR3 length: 15 residues. The CDR3 DNA reads as TGTGCCAGCAGCCCAGGTCTAGCGGCGCACTACGAGCAGTACTTC. It codes for CASSPGLAAHYEQYF. The full variable domain, rest sourced from reference TRBV9 and TRBJ2-7, is DSGVTQTPKHLITATGQRVTLRCSPRSGDLSVYWYQQSLDQGLQFLIQYYNGEERAKGNILERFSAQQFPDLHSELNLSSLELGDSALYFCASSPGLAAHYEQYFGPGTRLTVT.

The chain couples TRBV5-6 to TRBJ1-2; TRBD1 agrees at 7 bases. This CDR3 has 12 residues. The J segment lost 5 bases and the V segment lost 6 bases, leaving 4 bases of the junction unmatched. Per the germline V gene, CDR1 is SGHDT and CDR2 is YYEEEE. CDR3 in amino acids: CASTTRGYGYTF. The CDR3 nucleotides are TGTGCCAGCACCACCAGGGGGTATGGCTACACCTTC. The entire variable domain, with the rest obtained from reference TRBV5-6 and TRBJ1-2, is as follows: DAGVTQSPTHLIKTRGQQVTLRCSPKSGHDTVSWYQQALGQGPQFIFQYYEEEERQRGNFPDRFSGHQFPNYSSELNVNALLLGDSALYLCASTTRGYGYTFGSGTRLTVV.

For this clonotype: At one of its ends the junction is not consistent with the germline gene, which may arise from a read error. This rearrangement joins TRBV12-3 or TRBV12-4 to TRBJ2-6; the match to TRBD1 covers 10 bases. This CDR3 contains 17 residues. The CDR3 protein is CAGSLGDRGAGANVLTF. CDR3 coding DNA: TGTGCCGGCAGTTTGGGGGACAGGGGTGCTGGGGCCAACGTCCTGACTTTC.

This clonotype was observed a handful of times. V and J are TRBV12-3 or TRBV12-4 and TRBJ2-7; D not certain. V gave up 5 bases and J gave up 0 bases, with 8 bases separating them. This CDR3 is built from 13 residues. CDR3: CASSQAASYEQYF. The CDR3 nucleotides read TGTGCCAGCAGTCAGGCGGCCTCCTACGAGCAGTACTTC.

V and J are TRBV7-9 and TRBJ2-5, with 7 bases identical to TRBD2. Gene TRBJ2-7 matches the end of the DNA better, so the J call may be wrong. Germline loops: CDR1 SEHNR, CDR2 FQNEAQ (reference sequence). CDR3 length equals 12 residues. The CDR3 sequence is CASRPAGDEQYF. The CDR3 DNA follows: TGTGCCAGCAGACCGGCGGGGGACGAGCAGTACTTC.

The chain employs TRBV20-1 and TRBJ2-7, with D perhaps matching TRBD2 (5 bases). V shed 2 bases and J shed 3 bases, with 14 bases lying between them. The CDR3 is made up of 14 amino acids. Germline assignment: CDR1 DFQATT and CDR2 SNEGSKA (reference sequence). The CDR3 loop is CSARPTGSLYEQYF. In DNA, the CDR3 is TGCAGTGCTAGACCCACGGGGAGTCTCTACGAGCAGTACTTC.

This clonotype was found once. The chain employs TRBV20-1 and TRBJ1-1; D is unclear. CDR3 length equals 13 residues. Germline V gene sequence: CDR1 DFQATT, CDR2 SNEGSKA (reference sequence). V was cut by 8 bases and J by 6 bases, with 19 bases left in between. CDR3 sequence (DNA): TGCAGTTCCATGGGCCAAGGCAACGCTGAAGCTTTCTTT. Translation: CSSMGQGNAEAFF.

V and J are TRBV6-6 and TRBJ1-4; D not resolved. Trimming stripped 3 bases from V and 6 bases from J, with 20 bases between. Germline V gives CDR1 MNHNY, CDR2 SVGAGI (reference sequence). The CDR3 length is 17 residues. CDR3 amino acids: CASSYPPGDKVDEKLFF. The CDR3 region has the DNA TGTGCCAGCAGTTATCCTCCCGGGGATAAGGTGGATGAAAAACTGTTTTTT.

For this clonotype: A much larger clone sits a single nucleotide away, making a read error possible. This chain joins TRBV12-3 or TRBV12-4 and TRBJ1-5; D is unclear. CDR3 length equals 14 residues. In DNA, the CDR3 is TGTCCCAGCAGTTCCGGTAGACCTAGGCAGCCCCAGCATTTT. It yields the protein CPSSSGRPRQPQHF.